The next 29 T cell receptor beta chains were all read from a single sample in a study of T cells in Graves' hyperthyroidism and ophthalmopathy. There were TCR beta CDR3 regions amplified from RNA transcripts. An initial round of RT-PCR targeting the TCR CDR3 relied on the HTBI primer set. TCRdb re-called the multiplex PCR reads with MiXCR, one entry per CDR3 protein. Of 300,000 to 450,000 distinct CDR3 sequences listed, about 14% are singletons. The sequenced material came from blood. All receptors come from a woman in her sixties or seventies with Graves' hyperthyroidism.

The sample holds many counts of this clonotype. DNA of the CDR3: TGTGCCAGCAGCCAAGACCGGCTAGCGGGAGCCACCGGGGAGCTGTTTTTT. This codes for CASSQDRLAGATGELFF. The V call is TRBV14, the J call TRBJ2-2, with 10 bases that match TRBD2. J gave up 4 bases and V 0 bases, and 5 bases lay outside the gene matches. The CDR3 has 17 residues. CDR1 and CDR2 (germline): SGHDN, FVKESK.

This clonotype was recorded at least ten times. The V and J genes are TRBV29-1 and TRBJ1-3; no definite D call. The CDR3 covers 12 residues. V lost 3 bases to trimming and J lost 7 bases, with 10 bases between them. Germline V CDR1 and CDR2: SQVTM, ANQGSEA. CDR3 DNA: TGCAGCGTTGATGAGGACGGGAACACCATATATTTT. Protein: CSVDEDGNTIYF. Full variable domain (missing parts from reference TRBV29-1 and TRBJ1-3): SAVISQKPSRDICQRGTSLTIQCQVDSQVTMMFWYRQQPGQSLTLIATANQGSEATYESGFVIDKFPISRPNLTFSTLTVSNMSPEDSSIYLCSVDEDGNTIYFGEGSWLTVV.

This chain links TRBV18 with TRBJ2-5; 7 bases are a match to TRBD1. Germline V gives CDR1 KGHSH, CDR2 LQKENI. Germline trimming cut 3 bases from V and 10 bases from J; bases unmatched to any gene: 8. The CDR3 length is 13 residues. The CDR3 loop reads CASSPDDQGVQYF. For the CDR3, the DNA is TGTGCCAGCTCACCGGACGACCAGGGGGTCCAGTACTTC.

In its sample, this clonotype was seen many times. The chain links TRBV6-1 to TRBJ1-2, with D unresolved. V was shortened by 1 base and J by 2 bases, with 5 bases between the two germline ends. This CDR3 contains 13 residues. Germline V gene sequence: CDR1 MNHNS, CDR2 SASEGT. DNA of the CDR3: TGTGCCAGCAGTGAAGGATCGAACTATGGCTACACCTTC. Translating it yields CASSEGSNYGYTF.

This chain links TRBV6-2 or TRBV6-3 with TRBJ2-2; no firm D call. CDR1 is MNHEY and CDR2 is SVGEGT in the germline V gene. The CDR3 is 15 residues long. Trimming removed 5 bases from V and 0 bases from J, with 10 bases in between. The CDR3 bases are TGTGCCAGCAGTGGCAAGGCCACGAACACCGGGGAGCTGTTTTTT. Protein: CASSGKATNTGELFF.

This clonotype has only a few counts. This sequence may be a read error, since a much larger clone differs from it by one base. The missing conserved phenylalanine or tryptophan at the end of this CDR3 makes a read error likely. V is TRBV7-2 and J is TRBJ2-7; no firm D call. The CDR3 totals 12 residues. Germline CDR1 reads SGHTA; CDR2 reads FQGNSA. Trimming cost V 5 bases and J 0 bases, with 5 bases left between them. CDR3 nucleotides: TGTGCCAGCAGCGAAAGCTCCTACGAGCAGTACCTC. It is translated as CASSESSYEQYL.

This clonotype was seen at least ten times. The chain uses TRBV6-1 and TRBJ1-2, with TRBD1 matching 9 bases. This CDR3 has 16 amino acids. Germline values: CDR1 MNHNS, CDR2 SASEGT. The V segment lost 7 bases and the J segment 2 bases; nucleotides outside the gene matches: 11. The CDR3 is CASKGQGGQLNYGYTF. CDR3 bases: TGTGCCAGCAAGGGACAGGGAGGGCAGCTGAACTATGGCTACACCTTC.

This clonotype appeared a few times. The rearrangement uses TRBV5-1 and TRBJ2-5; 15 nucleotides align to TRBD2. This CDR3 contains 16 residues. After removal of 3 bases from V and 5 bases from J, the junction contained 5 bases not matched to a gene. Germline CDR1 and CDR2: SGHRS and YFSETQ. The CDR3 coding sequence is TGCGCCAGCAGCTCCGGACTAGCGGGAGGGTTTGAGACCCAGTACTTC. Residues: CASSSGLAGGFETQYF.

V usage is TRBV30 and J usage is TRBJ1-1, with 8 bases that match TRBD1. J was trimmed by 5 bases and V by 5 bases; bases with no gene match: 16. The CDR3 is 16 amino acids. Germline loops: CDR1 GTSNPN, CDR2 SVGIG (reference sequence). The CDR3 sequence: CAWGAGPGGAATEAFF. In DNA form, the CDR3 reads TGTGCCTGGGGGGCTGGCCCAGGGGGCGCGGCAACTGAAGCTTTCTTT.

This clonotype occurred many times. This sequence joins TRBV28 and TRBJ2-3; D is uncertain. CDR3 length: 11 amino acids. The V end lost 3 bases, the J end lost 5 bases, and 3 bases lay between the germline ends. The germline V gene encodes CDR1 MDHEN and CDR2 SYDVKM. The CDR3 region has the DNA TGTGCCAGCAGTTTCGGAGATACGCAGTATTTT. Encoded protein: CASSFGDTQYF.

The gene calls are TRBV19 and TRBJ2-7; the D call may be TRBD1 or TRBD2 (5 bases each). CDR3 length: 14 residues. The V end lost 1 base, the J end lost 1 base, and 8 bases lay between the germline ends. Germline V lookup: CDR1 LNHDA, CDR2 SQIVND (reference sequence). The CDR3 spells CASSIGGFSYEQYF. In DNA, the CDR3 is TGTGCCAGTAGTATAGGGGGGTTTTCCTACGAGCAGTACTTC.

The J gene is TRBJ2-7, the V gene TRBV3-1; 16 bases agree with TRBD2. The V and J ends lost 3 bases and 1 base, in that order; junction bases with no gene match: 6. The CDR3 runs to 18 residues. The germline CDR1 and CDR2 sequences are LGHDT and YNNKEL (reference sequence). The CDR3 here is CASSQGLAGGPGSYEQYF. The CDR3 region has the DNA TGTGCCAGCAGCCAGGGACTAGCGGGAGGGCCGGGGTCCTACGAGCAGTACTTC.

This clonotype has at least ten counts. This chain uses TRBV7-9 with TRBJ2-5; D is ambiguous. The V and J ends lost 5 bases and 2 bases respectively, with 12 bases between them. CDR3 length: 14 amino acids. Germline CDR1 SEHNR, CDR2 FQNEAQ (reference sequence). The CDR3 bases are TGTGCCAGCAGCCCCGACCTTGGACAAGAGACCCAGTACTTC. It translates to CASSPDLGQETQYF. Using reference TRBV7-9 and TRBJ2-5 for the parts outside the CDR3, the full variable domain is DTGVSQNPRHKITKRGQNVTFRCDPISEHNRLYWYRQTLGQGPEFLTYFQNEAQLEKSRLLSDRFSAERPKGSFSTLEIQRTEQGDSAMYLCASSPDLGQETQYFGPGTRLLVL.

The chain couples TRBV7-6 to TRBJ2-7; D may be TRBD1 (6 bases). This CDR3 has 14 residues. CDR1 SGHVS and CDR2 FNYEAQ come from the germline V gene. The germline V and J ends were trimmed by 3 bases and 2 bases, with 11 bases remaining between them. CDR3 region: CASSLGHTPYEQYF. CDR3 DNA: TGTGCCAGCAGCTTGGGACATACTCCCTACGAGCAGTACTTC.

This clonotype came up many times. This chain uses TRBV10-2 with TRBJ2-1; TRBD2 agrees at 7 bases. With V trimmed by 3 bases and J by 9 bases, 14 bases remained unmatched. The CDR3 has 16 amino acids. Per germline, CDR1 WSHSY and CDR2 SAAADI. The CDR3 spells CASSEGRGLGVAEQFF. DNA of the CDR3: TGCGCCAGCAGTGAAGGTCGCGGACTAGGAGTCGCTGAGCAGTTCTTC.

This clonotype was observed at least ten times. This sequence joins TRBV30 and TRBJ1-1; the D gene is possibly TRBD1 (6 bases). V shed 0 bases and J shed 1 base, with 21 bases lying between them. The CDR3 totals 18 residues. The germline V gene encodes CDR1 GTSNPN and CDR2 SVGIG (reference sequence). This CDR3 is CAWSVLSGARLENTEAFF. CDR3 sequence (DNA): TGTGCCTGGAGTGTACTCTCGGGGGCGCGGCTTGAGAACACTGAAGCTTTCTTT.

This clonotype was seen ten or more times. V gene TRBV28 combines with J gene TRBJ2-3, with 7 nucleotides matching TRBD2. This CDR3 has 15 amino acids. V gave up 5 bases and J gave up 2 bases; unmatched junction bases: 7. Per the germline V gene, CDR1 is MDHEN and CDR2 is SYDVKM. The CDR3 DNA reads TGTGCCAGCAGTGCCCCGACTAGCACCACAGATACGCAGTATTTT. This translates into CASSAPTSTTDTQYF.

This clonotype was counted at least ten times. The rearrangement uses TRBV2 and TRBJ1-2; tentatively, D is TRBD1 (5 bases). Looked up from germline, CDR1 is SNHLY and CDR2 is FYNNEI. The germline V and J ends were trimmed by 6 bases and 3 bases, with 11 bases remaining between them. This CDR3 is 13 amino acids long. The CDR3 loop is CASRGDSHYGYTF. CDR3 sequence (DNA): TGTGCCAGCAGGGGAGACAGCCACTATGGCTACACCTTC.

This clonotype was found a few times. This rearrangement joins TRBV7-6 to TRBJ2-1, with TRBD2 matching over 9 bases. Germline CDR1 SGHVS, CDR2 FNYEAQ. The CDR3 is made up of 16 amino acids. V was clipped by 5 bases and J by 7 bases; unmatched bases: 12. Here the CDR3 reads CASSPSPSGTYNEQFF. CDR3 bases: TGTGCCAGCAGCCCCTCCCCTAGCGGGACATATAATGAGCAGTTCTTC.

This clonotype was detected a few times. The genes are TRBV24-1 and TRBJ2-3; no clear D gene. Germline V gene sequence: CDR1 KGHDR, CDR2 SFDVKD. Trimming left V 6 bases short and J 4 bases short, with 10 bases between. CDR3 length: 13 residues. The CDR3 region is CATSMPGPDTQYF. Here the CDR3 DNA reads TGTGCCACCAGTATGCCGGGTCCAGATACGCAGTATTTT.

This clonotype was counted a few times. The DNA of the CDR3 is TGTGCCACCAGTGACCAGGGTACGGCTGGGGCCAACGTCCTGACTTTC. It encodes CATSDQGTAGANVLTF. J is TRBJ2-6 and V is TRBV24-1, with a weak D call TRBD1 (5 bases). V lost 4 bases and J lost 2, with 11 bases in between. Per germline, CDR1 KGHDR and CDR2 SFDVKD. CDR3 length: 16 residues.

There are many counts of this clonotype. The chain recombines TRBV11-3 with TRBJ2-5; no clear D gene. CDR1 and CDR2 from the germline V gene are SGHNT and YENEEA. The CDR3 consists of 15 residues. With 0 bases removed from V and 9 bases from J, the gap between germline ends came to 17 bases. CDR3 nucleotide sequence: TGTGCCAGCAGCTTAGATGGAAGTTGGCACCGGGCCCAGTACTTC. Translation gives CASSLDGSWHRAQYF.

This clonotype was counted at least ten times. The chain links TRBV2 to TRBJ2-7, with 7 bases identical to TRBD1. Trimming cost V 7 bases and J 6 bases; bases outside gene matches: 12. Per germline, CDR1 SNHLY and CDR2 FYNNEI. CDR3 length equals 14 residues. The CDR3 is CASTPLRTGGEQYF. CDR3 nucleotides: TGTGCCAGCACCCCCCTTAGGACAGGAGGCGAGCAGTACTTC.

This clonotype was counted a few times. The chain couples TRBV11-3 to TRBJ2-2, with D perhaps TRBD2 (6 bases). Trimming stripped 0 bases from V and 4 bases from J, with 18 bases between. CDR1 and CDR2 (germline): SGHNT, YENEEA. The CDR3 sequence is 18 residues long. The CDR3 protein is CASSLDLWGRPATGELFF. The CDR3 DNA reads TGTGCCAGCAGCTTAGATCTCTGGGGGAGGCCAGCCACCGGGGAGCTGTTTTTT.

This clonotype was seen repeatedly, ten times or more. The V call is TRBV12-3 or TRBV12-4, the J call TRBJ2-7, with TRBD2 matching 7 bases. The CDR3 contains 13 residues. After removal of 2 bases from V and 6 bases from J, the junction contained 4 bases not matched to a gene. The CDR3 DNA is TGTGCCAGCAGTTTACCTAGCGGCACCGAGCAGTACTTC. Encoded protein: CASSLPSGTEQYF.

Ten or more counts support this clonotype. This chain uses TRBV2 with TRBJ2-3; D is undetermined. CDR3 length: 14 residues. V was cut by 3 bases and J by 2 bases, with 9 bases left in between. CDR1 SNHLY and CDR2 FYNNEI come from the germline V gene. CDR3 region: CASSDRSDTDTQYF. The CDR3 bases are TGTGCCAGCAGTGATCGGTCGGACACAGATACGCAGTATTTT.

As to this clonotype: One base away lies a much larger clone, so this may be a sequencing read error. This CDR3 is missing its conserved last phenylalanine or tryptophan, likely due to a read error. V gene TRBV5-6 combines with J gene TRBJ2-7, with D unclear. CDR1 is SGHDT, CDR2 YYEEEE, per germline. The CDR3 is 15 amino acids. V was clipped by 4 bases and J by 0 bases, with 14 bases between them. The CDR3 protein is CASSPLGASSYEQYL. In DNA form, the CDR3 reads TGTGCCAGCAGCCCCCTCGGAGCGAGCTCCTACGAGCAGTACCTC.

The chain couples TRBV19 to TRBJ1-2, with D possibly matching TRBD1 (6 bases). This CDR3 comprises 18 residues. V was shortened by 3 bases and J by 3 bases, with 23 bases between the two germline ends. Germline loops: CDR1 LNHDA, CDR2 SQIVND (reference sequence). In DNA form, the CDR3 reads TGTGCCAGTAGTATTGTATGGGGGGCCGGTTCGTTTTACTATGGCTACACCTTC. This translates into CASSIVWGAGSFYYGYTF.

This clonotype was seen ten or more times. This rearrangement joins TRBV5-1 to TRBJ1-1; no clear D. The length of the CDR3 is 13 residues. Trimming removed 4 bases at V and 1 base at J, with 8 bases between. The germline V gene has CDR1 SGHRS and CDR2 YFSETQ. DNA for the CDR3: TGCGCCAGCAGCACGGACGGGAACACTGAAGCTTTCTTT. It codes for CASSTDGNTEAFF. Supplemented by reference TRBV5-1 and TRBJ1-1, the full variable domain reads KAGVTQTPRYLIKTRGQQVTLSCSPISGHRSVSWYQQTPGQGLQFLFEYFSETQRNKGNFPGRFSGRQFSNSRSEMNVSTLELGDSALYLCASSTDGNTEAFFGQGTRLTVV.